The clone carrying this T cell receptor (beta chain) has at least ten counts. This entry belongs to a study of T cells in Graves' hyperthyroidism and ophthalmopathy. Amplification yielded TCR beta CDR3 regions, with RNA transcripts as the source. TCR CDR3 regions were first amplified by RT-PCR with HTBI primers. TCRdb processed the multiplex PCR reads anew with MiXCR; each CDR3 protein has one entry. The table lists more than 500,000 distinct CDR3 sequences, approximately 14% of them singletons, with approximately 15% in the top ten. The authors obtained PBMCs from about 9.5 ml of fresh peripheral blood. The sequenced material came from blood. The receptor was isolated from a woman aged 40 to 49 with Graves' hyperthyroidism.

CDR3 loop: CASNFGTLTNYGYTF. In nucleotides, the CDR3 is TGTGCCAGCAACTTCGGGACCCTAACTAACTATGGCTACACCTTC. The chain links TRBV28 to TRBJ1-2; maybe TRBD1 (5 bases). The V end was cut by 7 bases, the J end by 0 bases, with 15 bases between. The CDR3 sequence is 15 residues long. Germline values: CDR1 MDHEN, CDR2 SYDVKM.